Presented here are 9 T cell receptor beta chains from one specimen sequenced in a study of identical twins. TCRdb reanalysed the 5' RACE reads using MiXCR and keeps one entry per CDR3 protein. This sample has some 600,000 distinct CDR3 sequences, with around 7.5% found just once. The data also belong to a second study, concerning yellow fever vaccine responses in identical twins.

What was sequenced was PBMCs. These receptors were obtained from a woman between 18 and 29 years old in good health.

The chain joins TRBV5-6 to TRBJ2-7; no firm D call. V lost 4 bases, J lost 6 bases, and 14 bases lay in between. The CDR3 length is 13 residues. Germline V gene lookup returns CDR1 SGHDT and CDR2 YYEEEE. This chain's CDR3 is CASSPASFCEQYV. The CDR3 region has the DNA TGTGCCAGCAGCCCCGCGAGCTTCTGCGAGCAGTACGTC.

The chain couples TRBV28 to TRBJ1-2, with D perhaps TRBD1 (5 bases). Trimming took off 6 bases at V and 2 bases at J, with 10 bases between the two ends. The V gene's germline CDR1 is MDHEN and CDR2 SYDVKM. This CDR3 comprises 13 residues. The CDR3 DNA reads as TGTGCCAGCAGGGCAGGGATGAACTATGGCTACACCTTC. It specifies CASRAGMNYGYTF.

The sample holds many counts of this clonotype. The V and J genes are TRBV5-1 and TRBJ1-1; weak D call: TRBD1 (5 bases). Germline lookup yields CDR1 SGHRS and CDR2 YFSETQ. The V and J ends lost 4 bases and 6 bases respectively, with 7 bases between them. The CDR3 has 11 amino acids. The CDR3 region is CASSQGAEAFF. The CDR3 bases are TGCGCCAGCAGCCAGGGTGCTGAAGCTTTCTTT.

V is TRBV12-3 or TRBV12-4 and J is TRBJ2-7; 7 nucleotides agree with TRBD1. J lost 6 bases, V lost 7 bases, and 3 bases had no gene match. The CDR3 extends over 11 amino acids. DNA of the CDR3: TGTGCCAGCACGGCAGGGGGCGAGCAGTACTTC. It codes for CASTAGGEQYF.

This clonotype was picked up many times. The CDR3 protein is CASSSGTVFHEQFF. The CDR3 nucleotides read TGTGCCAGCAGCTCTGGGACAGTTTTCCATGAGCAGTTCTTC. The chain combines TRBV7-7 with TRBJ2-1; TRBD1 matches 7 bases. J gave up 8 bases and V 4 bases, and 8 bases lay outside the gene matches. The CDR3 length is 14 residues. Per germline, CDR1 SSHAT and CDR2 FNYEAQ (reference sequence). Full variable domain (rest looked up from reference TRBV7-7 and TRBJ2-1): GAGVSQSPRYKVTKRGQDVTLRCDPISSHATLYWYQQALGQGPEFLTYFNYEAQPDKSGLPSDRFSAERPEGSISTLTIQRTEQRDSAMYRCASSSGTVFHEQFFGPGTRLTVL.

In the case of this clonotype: The junction and the germline gene differ at one end; a read error may be behind it. This chain uses TRBV20-1 with TRBJ1-1; 7 bases are shared with TRBD1. This CDR3 has 13 amino acids. In germline, CDR1 is DFQATT, CDR2 SNEGSKA (reference sequence). CDR3 nucleotides: TGCAGTGCCCCACAGGGGATGAACGCTGAAGCTTTCTTT. Translating it yields CSAPQGMNAEAFF.

This clonotype appeared many times. This chain links TRBV20-1 with TRBJ1-2; D possibly corresponds to TRBD1 (6 bases). V gave up 6 bases and J gave up 0 bases, with 11 bases separating them. The germline gives CDR1 DFQATT, CDR2 SNEGSKA (reference sequence). The CDR3 sequence is 13 residues long. Written as DNA, the CDR3 is TGCAGTGCCTGGGACACCGCTAACTATGGCTACACCTTC. It codes for CSAWDTANYGYTF.

This chain joins TRBV27 and TRBJ2-7; 8 nucleotides match TRBD1. Losses at the gene ends were 5 bases for V and 5 bases for J; bases not matched to a gene: 8. CDR1 and CDR2 from the germline V gene are MNHEY and SMNVEV (reference sequence). This CDR3 has 14 amino acids. The CDR3 loop reads CASSDDRGVNEQYF. In DNA, the CDR3 is TGTGCCAGCAGTGACGACAGGGGTGTCAACGAGCAGTACTTC.

The CDR3 nucleotides are TGCAGCGGGGGCAGCTCCTACAATGAGCAGTTCTTC. Translating gives CSGGSSYNEQFF. The rearrangement links TRBV29-1 to TRBJ2-1; weak D call: TRBD1 (5 bases). The length of the CDR3 is 12 residues. The ends were cut back, 7 bases at V and 0 bases at J, with 7 bases in the middle. Looked up from germline, CDR1 is SQVTM and CDR2 is ANQGSEA.